This T cell receptor beta chain was sequenced for a study of Ad26.COV2.S vaccination and SARS-CoV-2 variants. Turning to the study itself: Donor was in the COV1001 Ad26.COV2.S trial arm.

This CDR3 is built from 15 residues. V dropped 2 bases and J dropped 2 bases, with 10 bases sitting between them. Germline V CDR1 and CDR2: SGHTA, FQGNSA. TCRdb keeps only in-frame clones here, not all; method: immunoSEQ multiplex PCR. The sample holds roughly 380,000 clones, more than 75% seen once. Described treatment: 19 received Ad26.COV2.S at low or high dose, single or two shots; a few received placebo; per-sample allocation not given. Samples analyzed were those drawn on day 63 after the first vaccine or placebo injection. The receptor's source is a person aged 18-60 years who received the Ad26.COV2.S COVID-19 vaccine or a placebo. This chain links TRBV7-2 with TRBJ1-3, with D perhaps matching TRBD1 (5 bases). The source was peripheral blood, collected in a trial of Ad26.COV2.S vaccine versus placebo. CDR3 in amino acids: CASSLQGSPGNTIYF. For the CDR3, the DNA is TGTGCCAGCAGCTTACAGGGTTCACCTGGAAACACCATATATTTT. The full variable domain, completed using reference TRBV7-2 and TRBJ1-3, is GAGVSQSPSNKVTEKGKDVELRCDPISGHTALYWYRQSLGQGLEFLIYFQGNSAPDKSGLPSDRFSAERTGGSVSTLTIQRTQQEDSAVYLCASSLQGSPGNTIYFGEGSWLTVV.